One sample yielded the 14 T cell receptor beta chains listed below, sequenced in a study of OX40 agonist ivuxolimab in advanced cancers. Profiling relied on immunoSEQ multiplex PCR, and the TCRdb table lists in-frame clones only, not all of them. This sample has around 50,000 clones, with about 87% found just once. The sample consisted of CD4+ or CD8+ T cells sorted from blood, taken in a trial of the OX40 agonist ivuxolimab. Receptors were obtained from an adult with an advanced solid tumor such as melanoma, head and neck, liver or kidney cancer.

The rearrangement joins TRBV9 to TRBJ2-2; 7 nucleotides align to TRBD1. This CDR3 is built from 16 residues. The germline CDR1 and CDR2 sequences are SGDLS and YYNGEE. J lost 4 bases, V lost 3 bases, and 9 bases had no gene match. DNA of the CDR3: TGTGCCAGCAGCGAGGGGGCCAGGACCTTCACCGGGGAGCTGTTTTTT. Its translation: CASSEGARTFTGELFF.

The chain employs TRBV18 and TRBJ2-1, with 7 bases aligning to TRBD1. Germline V gene sequence: CDR1 KGHSH, CDR2 LQKENI. The CDR3 length is 15 residues. J was trimmed by 4 bases and V by 1 base; bases with no gene match: 4. The CDR3 protein is CASSPQGGWYNEQFF. The CDR3 coding sequence is TGTGCCAGCTCACCACAAGGGGGCTGGTACAATGAGCAGTTCTTC.

This clone appeared a single time. V gene TRBV6-5 combines with J gene TRBJ2-3; D gene unclear. Per the germline V gene, CDR1 is MNHEY and CDR2 is SVGAGI. The CDR3 is made up of 12 amino acids. Deletions cut 7 bases from V and 1 base from J, with 6 bases between. The CDR3 spells CASKDGTDTQYF. DNA of the CDR3: TGTGCCAGCAAGGATGGCACAGATACGCAGTATTTT.

This clone occurred a few times. The chain joins TRBV30 to TRBJ1-1; TRBD1 is a possible D gene (6 bases). The germline V and J ends were trimmed by 2 bases and 1 base, with 11 bases remaining between them. The CDR3 consists of 14 residues. The germline CDR1 and CDR2 sequences are GTSNPN and SVGIG (reference sequence). CDR3 protein: CAWSNPGENTEAFF. In DNA form, the CDR3 reads TGTGCCTGGAGTAACCCAGGGGAGAACACTGAAGCTTTCTTT.

V and J are TRBV7-3 and TRBJ1-2, with D unclear. The CDR3 length is 13 residues. Germline V gene data show CDR1 as SGHTA and CDR2 as FQGTGA. Trimming removed 2 bases at V and 8 bases at J, with 12 bases between. The CDR3 DNA is TGTGCCAGCAGCTTACCCGGGGTTGGGGGCTACACCTTC. It translates to CASSLPGVGGYTF.

This chain links TRBV6-5 with TRBJ1-2, with 9 bases aligning to TRBD1. The germline V gene has CDR1 MNHEY and CDR2 SVGAGI. The CDR3 loop spans 15 amino acids. V was pared by 2 bases and J by 5 bases, with 6 bases of the junction left unmatched. CDR3 bases: TGTGCCAGCAGTTACGACCGGGACAGGGAGTATGGCTACACCTTC. Translation: CASSYDRDREYGYTF.

This clone appeared a few times. This sequence joins TRBV5-6 and TRBJ2-1; 10 positions agree with TRBD2. Germline CDR1 is SGHDT and CDR2 is YYEEEE. J was trimmed by 6 bases and V by 4 bases; bases with no gene match: 10. The CDR3 length is 16 residues. This CDR3 reads CASSRGYVAGGNEQFF. DNA for the CDR3: TGTGCCAGCAGCCGGGGGTACGTAGCGGGAGGCAATGAGCAGTTCTTC.

The count of this clone is one. This specimen includes other DNA sequences encoding the same CDR3. CDR3 region: CASSYRTSGTDTQYF. The CDR3 nucleotides read TGTGCCAGCAGTTACAGGACTAGCGGCACAGATACGCAGTATTTT. The rearrangement uses TRBV6-5 and TRBJ2-3, with TRBD2 matching over 9 bases. V lost 2 bases, J lost 1 base, and 1 base stayed unmatched. CDR3 length: 15 amino acids. The germline gives CDR1 MNHEY, CDR2 SVGAGI.

This rearrangement joins TRBV7-2 to TRBJ2-1; D possibly corresponds to TRBD2 (6 bases). V was trimmed by 1 base and J by 4 bases, leaving 14 bases between them. Germline V gives CDR1 SGHTA, CDR2 FQGNSA. CDR3 length: 16 amino acids. The chain's CDR3 is CASSLVPGLDYNEQFF. For the CDR3, the DNA is TGTGCCAGCAGCTTAGTCCCGGGACTCGATTACAATGAGCAGTTCTTC. The whole variable domain, filled in from reference TRBV7-2 and TRBJ2-1, reads GAGVSQSPSNKVTEKGKDVELRCDPISGHTALYWYRQSLGQGLEFLIYFQGNSAPDKSGLPSDRFSAERTGGSVSTLTIQRTQQEDSAVYLCASSLVPGLDYNEQFFGPGTRLTVL.

The J gene is TRBJ2-2, the V gene TRBV6-5; no definite D call. This CDR3 contains 15 residues. Looked up from germline, CDR1 is MNHEY and CDR2 is SVGAGI. V was shortened by 6 bases and J by 6 bases, with 17 bases between the two germline ends. In DNA, the CDR3 is TGTGCCAGCAGCCGACCCCTTGAGATATCCGGGGAGCTGTTTTTT. Translating it yields CASSRPLEISGELFF.

The CDR3 loop reads CASSVAPTNEKLFF. In DNA, the CDR3 is TGTGCCAGCAGCGTAGCACCAACTAATGAAAAACTGTTTTTT. This chain joins TRBV9 and TRBJ1-4, with D uncertain. CDR1 is SGDLS, CDR2 YYNGEE, per germline. The V end was cut by 0 bases, the J end by 0 bases, with 3 bases between. This CDR3 contains 14 residues.

The rearrangement uses TRBV7-9 and TRBJ2-7; 10 bases align to TRBD2. V was clipped by 3 bases and J by 7 bases; unmatched bases: 9. The germline gives CDR1 SEHNR, CDR2 FQNEAQ (reference sequence). This CDR3 is 15 amino acids long. Here the CDR3 reads CASSFQAGGQGEQYF. As DNA, the CDR3 is TGTGCCAGCAGCTTCCAAGCGGGAGGGCAGGGTGAGCAGTACTTC.

The rearrangement uses TRBV6-5 and TRBJ1-1; no definite D call. CDR1 and CDR2 from the germline V gene are MNHEY and SVGAGI. This CDR3 contains 14 residues. Trimming pared 9 bases from V and 4 bases from J, leaving 18 bases between. In DNA, the CDR3 is TGTGCCAGTAGCAAAAGTCTAACGGGCACTGAAGCTTTCTTT. As protein: CASSKSLTGTEAFF.

The J gene is TRBJ2-1, the V gene TRBV11-2; D gene ambiguous. Deletions cut 1 base from V and 9 bases from J, with 13 bases between. Germline loops: CDR1 SGHAT, CDR2 FQNNGV. The CDR3 is 14 residues long. The CDR3 spells CASSLVTSRGEQFF. The DNA of the CDR3 is TGTGCCAGCAGCTTAGTGACCTCCAGAGGTGAGCAGTTCTTC.